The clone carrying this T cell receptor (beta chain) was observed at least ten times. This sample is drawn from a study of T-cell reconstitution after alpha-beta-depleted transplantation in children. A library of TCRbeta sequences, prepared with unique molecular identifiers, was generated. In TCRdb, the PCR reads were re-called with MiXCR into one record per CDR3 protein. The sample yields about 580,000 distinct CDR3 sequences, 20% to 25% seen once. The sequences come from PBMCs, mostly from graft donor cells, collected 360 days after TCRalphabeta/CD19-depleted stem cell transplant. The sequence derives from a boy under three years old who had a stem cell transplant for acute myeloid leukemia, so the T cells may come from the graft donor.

DNA of the CDR3: TGTGCCAGCAGCCAAGACGGACAGAGGTGGAATCAGCCCCAGCATTTT. Its protein is CASSQDGQRWNQPQHF. This chain connects TRBV4-2 to TRBJ1-5; possibly TRBD1 for D (6 bases). The CDR3 consists of 16 residues. The ends were cut back, 0 bases at V and 4 bases at J, with 13 bases in the middle. Germline V lookup: CDR1 LGHNA, CDR2 YNFKEQ.